One and the same sample provided the 21 T cell receptor beta chains below, sequenced in a study of response to subunit inactivated influenza vaccine. TCRdb processed the RT-PCR reads anew with MiXCR; each CDR3 protein has one entry. Among a few hundred thousand distinct CDR3 sequences listed, 11% to 15% were seen once. The starting material was PBMCs from blood, obtained about 12 days after vaccination. These receptor sequences come from a man aged 45-60 years who received an inactivated influenza vaccine.

This clonotype has a handful of counts. J is TRBJ1-1 and V is TRBV5-1; D remains unclear. In germline, CDR1 is SGHRS, CDR2 YFSETQ. The CDR3 is 14 amino acids. V lost 5 bases and J lost 1, with 12 bases in between. CDR3 DNA sequence: TGCGCCAGCAGTCCGCAGGCAGGGAACACTGAAGCTTTCTTT. It translates to CASSPQAGNTEAFF.

This clonotype was counted a few times. J is TRBJ2-7 and V is TRBV10-3, with D hard to call. Per the germline V gene, CDR1 is ENHRY and CDR2 is SYGVKD. The CDR3 sequence is 14 residues long. V lost 0 bases, J lost 4 bases, and 10 bases lay in between. This CDR3 is CAISESIGAYEQYF. The CDR3 bases are TGTGCCATCAGTGAGTCGATTGGAGCATACGAGCAGTACTTC.

J is TRBJ2-5 and V is TRBV7-2; no reliable D call. CDR3 length: 11 amino acids. The ends were cut back, 5 bases at V and 6 bases at J, with 7 bases in the middle. Looked up from germline, CDR1 is SGHTA and CDR2 is FQGNSA. The CDR3 nucleotides read TGTGCCAGCAGCGTAAGGCAGACCCAGTACTTC. Its protein product is CASSVRQTQYF.

This clonotype occurred many times. This chain uses TRBV10-3 with TRBJ2-5, with D maybe TRBD1 (5 bases). V was cut by 0 bases and J by 3 bases, with 8 bases left in between. CDR1 and CDR2 (germline): ENHRY, SYGVKD. This CDR3 is built from 14 residues. The CDR3 nucleotides are TGTGCCATCAGTGAGTCAGGCAGGGAAGAGACCCAGTACTTC. The encoded protein is CAISESGREETQYF.

This clonotype showed up many times. This sequence joins TRBV2 and TRBJ2-7, with D perhaps assigned TRBD1 or TRBD2 (5 bases each). Trimming took off 8 bases at V and 0 bases at J, with 8 bases between the two ends. The germline V gene has CDR1 SNHLY and CDR2 FYNNEI. The CDR3 is 12 amino acids. The CDR3 DNA reads TGTGCCAGCGGGGGAAGCTCCTACGAGCAGTACTTC. Encoded protein: CASGGSSYEQYF.

This chain connects TRBV5-1 to TRBJ2-5; D gene unclear. V was pared by 0 bases and J by 5 bases, with 11 bases between. This CDR3 contains 14 residues. Germline V gene lookup returns CDR1 SGHRS and CDR2 YFSETQ. The CDR3 region is CASSLERFGETQYF. CDR3 DNA sequence: TGCGCCAGCAGCTTGGAGAGGTTTGGGGAGACCCAGTACTTC.

This clonotype was seen only a few times. J is TRBJ2-1 and V is TRBV11-3; TRBD2 aligns across 10 bases. From germline, CDR1 is SGHNT and CDR2 YENEEA. V lost 3 bases and J lost 4; bases outside the gene matches: 6. There are 16 residues in the CDR3. The CDR3 DNA is TGTGCCAGCAGCTTTACGACTAGCGGGTCTTACAATGAGCAGTTCTTC. It codes for CASSFTTSGSYNEQFF.

In its sample, this clonotype was seen a few times. The chain couples TRBV6-2 or TRBV6-3 to TRBJ2-1, with TRBD2 matching over 11 bases. CDR3 length: 13 residues. The germline CDR1 and CDR2 sequences are MNHEY and SVGEGT. J was trimmed by 12 bases and V by 10 bases; bases with no gene match: 11. The CDR3 loop reads CATRLAGGQGQFF. CDR3 nucleotides: TGTGCCACCCGCCTAGCGGGAGGACAGGGGCAGTTCTTC.

A few counts support this clonotype. The chain carries TRBV5-1 and TRBJ2-1; D is ambiguous. This CDR3 is built from 14 residues. The germline V gene has CDR1 SGHRS and CDR2 YFSETQ. V lost 4 bases, J lost 1 base, and 9 bases lay in between. CDR3 protein: CASSTPSSYNEQFF. The CDR3 DNA reads as TGCGCCAGCAGCACACCGAGTTCCTACAATGAGCAGTTCTTC. Based on the CDR3 plus reference TRBV5-1 and TRBJ2-1, the full variable domain is KAGVTQTPRYLIKTRGQQVTLSCSPISGHRSVSWYQQTPGQGLQFLFEYFSETQRNKGNFPGRFSGRQFSNSRSEMNVSTLELGDSALYLCASSTPSSYNEQFFGPGTRLTVL.

This clonotype was seen a few times. The chain is built from TRBV10-3 and TRBJ2-1, with D possibly TRBD1 on 5 matching bases. Germline loops: CDR1 ENHRY, CDR2 SYGVKD. CDR3 size: 13 residues. Between the trimmed V and J ends, which lost 6 bases and 2 bases, there was a span of 8 bases. For the CDR3, the DNA is TGTGCCATCAGCCCAGGGCCCTACAATGAGCAGTTCTTC. Translated, it gives CAISPGPYNEQFF.

V gene TRBV7-8 combines with J gene TRBJ2-1; D could derive from TRBD1 or TRBD2 (6 bases each). Germline V gene sequence: CDR1 SGHVS, CDR2 FQNEAQ. Trimming removed 3 bases at V and 9 bases at J, with 15 bases between. The CDR3 length is 14 residues. As DNA, the CDR3 is TGTGCCAGCAGCTTTGGGGACGGGGGCGGTGAGCAGTTCTTC. It yields the protein CASSFGDGGGEQFF.

The rearrangement uses TRBV3-1 and TRBJ2-3; 7 positions match TRBD2. CDR1 is LGHDT and CDR2 is YNNKEL in the germline V gene (reference sequence). V lost 4 bases and J lost 5; bases outside the gene matches: 12. This CDR3 contains 16 residues. Here the CDR3 DNA reads TGTGCCAGCAGCCCCTGGACTAGGGGAAACCTAGATACGCAGTATTTT. Its translation is CASSPWTRGNLDTQYF.

In its sample, this clonotype was seen many times. This rearrangement joins TRBV5-1 to TRBJ2-1; maybe TRBD1 (6 bases). V was clipped by 3 bases and J by 0 bases, with 10 bases between them. The CDR3 consists of 15 residues. CDR1 is SGHRS and CDR2 is YFSETQ in the germline V gene. The CDR3 region is CASSSDRSSYNEQFF. CDR3 coding DNA: TGCGCCAGCAGCTCTGACAGGAGCTCCTACAATGAGCAGTTCTTC.

This clonotype was found many times. The chain links TRBV7-2 to TRBJ2-1; 13 bases match TRBD2. The V and J ends lost 0 bases and 10 bases, in that order; junction bases with no gene match: 3. CDR3 size: 15 residues. Germline V gene data show CDR1 as SGHTA and CDR2 as FQGNSA. In DNA form, the CDR3 reads TGTGCCAGCAGCTTAGCGCGACTAGCGGGAGGAGAGCAGTTCTTC. Translated: CASSLARLAGGEQFF.

The chain recombines TRBV11-2 with TRBJ2-7; TRBD2 matches 13 bases. The trim removed 5 bases at V and 7 bases at J, leaving 8 bases unmatched. Germline V gene lookup returns CDR1 SGHAT and CDR2 FQNNGV. The CDR3 consists of 15 residues. CDR3 in DNA: TGTGCCAGCAGCCCACGGACTAGCGGGGGATTTGAGCAGTACTTC. Translating gives CASSPRTSGGFEQYF.

The table lists this clonotype with a few counts. The chain couples TRBV6-5 to TRBJ1-6; the D is unclear. The CDR3 consists of 18 residues. Trimming pared 0 bases from V and 6 bases from J, leaving 18 bases between. Germline loops: CDR1 MNHEY, CDR2 SVGAGI. The CDR3 DNA reads as TGTGCCAGCAGTTACTCGAACTCCGGGGTGAACCCTAATTCACCCCTCCACTTT. Its protein is CASSYSNSGVNPNSPLHF.

This clonotype showed up just a few times. The chain employs TRBV5-1 and TRBJ2-1; D gene uncertain. V was shortened by 4 bases and J by 2 bases, with 13 bases between the two germline ends. Germline CDR1 is SGHRS and CDR2 is YFSETQ. The CDR3 contains 15 residues. The CDR3 loop is CASSDLGSPYNEQFF. CDR3 sequence (DNA): TGCGCCAGCAGCGACCTCGGAAGTCCCTACAATGAGCAGTTCTTC.

The rearrangement links TRBV30 to TRBJ2-2, with 9 nucleotides matching TRBD2. Germline V CDR1 and CDR2: GTSNPN, SVGIG (reference sequence). CDR3 length equals 15 residues. V dropped 2 bases and J dropped 3; count of bases not matched to a gene: 4. The chain's CDR3 is CAWSTGLADTGELFF. DNA for the CDR3: TGTGCCTGGAGTACGGGACTAGCCGACACCGGGGAGCTGTTTTTT. Variable domain in full (rest from reference TRBV30 and TRBJ2-2): SQTIHQWPATLVQPVGSPLSLECTVEGTSNPNLYWYRQAAGRGLQLLFYSVGIGQISSEVPQNLSASRPQDRQFILSSKKLLLSDSGFYLCAWSTGLADTGELFFGEGSRLTVL.

This clonotype has only a few counts. V usage is TRBV7-2 and J usage is TRBJ2-7, with 7 positions matching TRBD2. Germline CDR1 reads SGHTA; CDR2 reads FQGNSA. The CDR3 has 16 amino acids. The V gene end was trimmed by 5 bases and the J gene end by 0 bases; junction bases not matched to a gene: 10. In nucleotides, the CDR3 is TGTGCCAGCAGCGGAACCCTAGCGGTCATCTCCTACGAGCAGTACTTC. Translating gives CASSGTLAVISYEQYF.

This clonotype was picked up a small number of times. The chain uses TRBV20-1 and TRBJ2-2; D gene ambiguous. This CDR3 region has 15 residues. V lost 3 bases to trimming and J lost 0 bases, with 11 bases between them. Per the germline V gene, CDR1 is DFQATT and CDR2 is SNEGSKA (reference sequence). The CDR3 loop reads CSASSQTPNTGELFF. The CDR3 nucleotides are TGCAGTGCTAGTTCCCAAACCCCGAACACCGGGGAGCTGTTTTTT.

The V call is TRBV20-1, the J call TRBJ2-4, with 7 nucleotides matching TRBD1. Germline V gene sequence: CDR1 DFQATT, CDR2 SNEGSKA (reference sequence). This CDR3 is built from 13 residues. V was pared by 6 bases and J by 5 bases, with 7 bases of the junction left unmatched. The CDR3 DNA follows: TGCAGTGCCTGGGACAGCCTACAAAACATTCAGTACTTC. Translating gives CSAWDSLQNIQYF.